The present T cell receptor beta chain was sequenced within a study of beta chain features in type 1 diabetes (dated by TCRdb to the late 2010s). About the investigation overall: Patients and healthy donors did not differ in mean age, gender distribution, total cell number or subset yield. A total of approximately 110,000,000 sorted cells were examined across all samples, and a strong correlation was observed between cell number per subset and RNA yield. In the study, recently diagnosed type 1 diabetes patients and matched healthy donors were compared on the TCRB repertoires of their sorted circulating CD4+ T cell subsets. Regulatory and stem cell-like memory subsets were isolated from only 8 patients and roughly eight healthy donors, whereas naive and central memory subsets came from all 30 or so donors.

A single peripheral blood draw of about 116 mL on average was collected from each donor into heparinised tubes. Using a panel that included CD45RO, CCR7, CD25, CD127, CD95 and CD27, naive, central memory, regulatory and stem cell-like memory CD4+ T cells were sorted on a BD FACSAria II. A purity above 98% was achieved for all sorted populations. PBMCs were isolated immediately by Lymphoprep density gradient centrifugation and stained directly without culture. Samples were stained and sorted in pairs, with one healthy donor and one patient per experiment, so that batch effects were minimized. This clone turned up a few times. The antigen it binds to is not known. Per-base qualities were not stored, and no clone one base away is much larger. General findings and caveats noted by the study authors: In all four CD4+ subsets, TCRB CDR3 length was moderately but significantly shorter in type 1 diabetes patients. PCR might favor shorter templates, but patient and control samples were amplified and corrected together, so any skew would affect both groups equally. Because cDNA was sequenced instead of genomic DNA, activated cells with high expression could be over-represented, although the groups did not differ in activation or CD3 levels. Because the HLA sub-analyses included only small numbers of individuals, any influence of HLA type on TCRB rearrangement was left unresolved. Naive, central memory and regulatory TCRB repertoires appeared to be more similar among patients than among healthy donors. At VDJ recombination sites, patients with type 1 diabetes made fewer insertions and deleted more nucleotides, a pattern implying thymic rearrangement abnormalities.

The High Capacity cDNA Reverse Transcription Kit was used to reverse transcribe all of the isolated RNA, meaning that expressed TCRB transcripts were what got sequenced. Deep immunoSEQ sequencing was performed on naive, central memory and regulatory T cell samples, with an average of around 3.4 million total reads per sample. After sorted cells were lysed in RLT buffer, RNA was extracted with DNase-treated RNeasy Micro or Mini kits, with the choice depending on cell number. To prevent cross-contamination, each cell subset was processed individually, whereas patient and healthy donor samples were processed jointly. The immunoSEQ multiplex PCR was used to amplify TCRB sequences from cDNA, generating 87-bp fragments that spanned the CDR3 region. Sequencing of the amplicons was done on the Illumina HiSeq platform. The original pipeline was this. PCR bias was corrected computationally using synthetic template baselines, and reads within Hamming distance 2 were collapsed, with unmergeable singletons discarded. Reads were aligned to IMGT to assign V, D and J genes, CDR3 length, and insertions or deletions at six rearrangement sites. Within each subset, clonotype counts were normalized to sorted cell number, after which true diversity and Gini coefficients were computed with the tcR R package. The overlap coefficient, calculated on TCRB nucleotide sequences, was used to quantify repertoire sharing. As a proxy for the pre-selection repertoire, out-of-frame TCRB sequences from naive cells were analyzed. The table was pulled from immuneACCESS by TCRdb, which kept in-frame rearrangements only. Such tables lose some clones; where checked, under half of the loss comes from unresolved V genes, and the rest has no known cause. V and J calls and clone size are copied from that table; D and trimming were computed from the DNA. Recorded for this sample are some 360,000 clones; about 20% of them occurred a single time. The leading ten clones occupy 0.035% to 0.055% of the sample.

Trimming costs V 4 bases and J 3 bases, and their ends lie 8 bases apart. CDR3 length: 12 amino acids, cysteine to phenylalanine. Only the CDR3 DNA stays, 36 bases, in frame from base 1. CDR1 is given as GTSNPN and CDR2 as SVGIG, both from the germline V gene (reference sequence). The sequence is built from TRBV30 and TRBJ2-3, with no confidently assigned D gene. The clonotype was recovered from a woman in her late teens or twenties in good health. The sequencing sample was made of naive CD4+ T cells from blood. The cell subset or site label on this specimen signifies: true naive CD4+ T cells. The bases are TGTGCCTGGACCCGAGCGACAGATACGCAGTATTTT. Its product reads: CAWTRATDTQYF.